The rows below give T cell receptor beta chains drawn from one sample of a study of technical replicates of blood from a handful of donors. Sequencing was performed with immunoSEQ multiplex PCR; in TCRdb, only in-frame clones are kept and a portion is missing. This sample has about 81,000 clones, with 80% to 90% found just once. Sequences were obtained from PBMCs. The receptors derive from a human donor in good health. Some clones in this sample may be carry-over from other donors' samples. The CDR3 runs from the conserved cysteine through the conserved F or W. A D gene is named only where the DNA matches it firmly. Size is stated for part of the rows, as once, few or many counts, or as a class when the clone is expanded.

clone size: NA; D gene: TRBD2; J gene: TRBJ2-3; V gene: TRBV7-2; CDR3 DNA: TGTGCCAGCAGCCGAAGGACTAGCGGGGCACACACAGATACGCAGTATTTT; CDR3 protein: CASSRRTSGAHTDTQYF
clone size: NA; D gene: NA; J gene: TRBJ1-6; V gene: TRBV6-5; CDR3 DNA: TGTGCCAGCAGTTACTTTTGGCCAAGGGGTAATTCACCCCTCCACTTT; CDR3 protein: CASSYFWPRGNSPLHF
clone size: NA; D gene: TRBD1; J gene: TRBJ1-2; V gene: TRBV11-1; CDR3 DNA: TGTGCCAGCAGCCTGGGACAGGGCTATGGCTACACCTTC; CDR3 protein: CASSLGQGYGYTF
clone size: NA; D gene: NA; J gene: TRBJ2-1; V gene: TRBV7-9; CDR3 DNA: TGTGCCAGCAGCTTAGATATCCCTCAGCAGTTCTTC; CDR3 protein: CASSLDIPQQFF
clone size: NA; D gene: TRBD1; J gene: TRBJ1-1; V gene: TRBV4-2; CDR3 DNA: TGTGCCACCGAAACAGGGGACTTGGACACTGAAGCTTTCTTT; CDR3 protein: CATETGDLDTEAFF
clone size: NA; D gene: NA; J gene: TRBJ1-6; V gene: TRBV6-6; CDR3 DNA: TGTGCCAGCAGTTACGCCCTGAGCTCCTATAATTCACCCCTCCACTTT; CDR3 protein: CASSYALSSYNSPLHF
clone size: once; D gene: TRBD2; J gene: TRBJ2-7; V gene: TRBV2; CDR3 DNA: TGTGCCAGCAGCGCGACTAGCGGGAGGGCCGGGGAGCAGTACTTC; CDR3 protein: CASSATSGRAGEQYF
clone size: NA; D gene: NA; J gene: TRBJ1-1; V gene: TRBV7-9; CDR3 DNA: TGTGCCAGCAGGGTGGGGGCTACTGAAGCTTTCTTT; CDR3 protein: CASRVGATEAFF
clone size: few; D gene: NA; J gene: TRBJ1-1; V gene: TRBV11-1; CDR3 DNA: TGTGCCAGCAGCTCTATAACAGGATTGAACGCTGAAGCTTTCTTT; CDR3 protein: CASSSITGLNAEAFF
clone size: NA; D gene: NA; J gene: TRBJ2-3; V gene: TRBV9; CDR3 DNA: TGTGCCAGCAGCTTGGCGGGGACTAGCACAGATACGCAGTATTTT; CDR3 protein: CASSLAGTSTDTQYF
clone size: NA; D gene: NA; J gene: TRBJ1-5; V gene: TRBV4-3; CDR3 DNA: TGCGCCAGCAGCCAAGACAGGCGCCCTTACGCCGGTCAGCCCCAGCATTTT; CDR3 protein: CASSQDRRPYAGQPQHF
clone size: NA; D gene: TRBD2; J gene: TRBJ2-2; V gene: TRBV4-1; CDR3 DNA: TGCGCCAGCAGCCTAGAGACTAGCGGGAGGTCCGGGGAGCTGTTTTTT; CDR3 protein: CASSLETSGRSGELFF
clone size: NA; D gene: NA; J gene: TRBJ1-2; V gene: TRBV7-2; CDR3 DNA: TGCGCCAGCAGCTTAGTCCTCTATGGCTACACCTTC; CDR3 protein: CASSLVLYGYTF
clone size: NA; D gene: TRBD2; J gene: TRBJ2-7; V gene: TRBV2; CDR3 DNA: TGTGCCAGCCGATCGGAGTACGGGACTAGCGGGTACGAGCAGTACTTC; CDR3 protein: CASRSEYGTSGYEQYF
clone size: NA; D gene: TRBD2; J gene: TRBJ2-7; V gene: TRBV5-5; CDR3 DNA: TGTGCCAGCAGCTTGGAAGCGGGAGCAAGGGAGCAGTACTTC; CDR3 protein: CASSLEAGAREQYF
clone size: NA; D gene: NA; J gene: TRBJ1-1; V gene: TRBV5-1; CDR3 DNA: TGCGCCAGCAGTTATGATCAGGGGCGCATGAACACTGAAGCTTTCTTT; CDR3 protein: CASSYDQGRMNTEAFF
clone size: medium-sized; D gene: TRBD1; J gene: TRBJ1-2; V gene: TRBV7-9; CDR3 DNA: TGTGCCAGCAGCTCAAGGACAGGACTCTTTCACGTTCGGACCTTC; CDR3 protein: CASSSRTGLFHVRTF
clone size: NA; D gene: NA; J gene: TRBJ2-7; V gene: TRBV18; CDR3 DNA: TGTGCCAGCTCACCTCCGGGAGTAGGCGAGCAGTACTTC; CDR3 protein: CASSPPGVGEQYF
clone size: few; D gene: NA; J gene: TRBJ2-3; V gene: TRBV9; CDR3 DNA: TGTGCCAGCAGCGTCGGCACAGATACGCAGTATTTT; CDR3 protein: CASSVGTDTQYF
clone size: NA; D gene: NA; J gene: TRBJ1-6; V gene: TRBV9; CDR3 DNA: TGTGCCAGCAGCGTCAAGACTTATAATTCACCCCTCCACTTT; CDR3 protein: CASSVKTYNSPLHF
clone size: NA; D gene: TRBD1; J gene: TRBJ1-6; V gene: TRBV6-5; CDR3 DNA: TGTGCCAGTCAAACAGGGGAATGGAATTCACCCCTCCACTTT; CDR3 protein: CASQTGEWNSPLHF
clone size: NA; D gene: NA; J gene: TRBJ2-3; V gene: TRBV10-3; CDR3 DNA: TGTGCCATCAGTTCGGGGGGCGCGGCCACAGATACGCAGTATTTT; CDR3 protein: CAISSGGAATDTQYF
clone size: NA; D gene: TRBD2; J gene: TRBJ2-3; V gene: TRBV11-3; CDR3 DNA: TGTGCCAGCAGCATGACTAGCGGAGCAGATACGCAGTATTTT; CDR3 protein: CASSMTSGADTQYF
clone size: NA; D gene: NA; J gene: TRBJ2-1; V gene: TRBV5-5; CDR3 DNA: TGTGCCAGCAGCTTGATGGGGGGGGACATCAATGAGCAGTTCTTC; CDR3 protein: CASSLMGGDINEQFF
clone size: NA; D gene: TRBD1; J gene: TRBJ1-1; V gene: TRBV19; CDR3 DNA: TGTGCCAGTAGTCCACCCAGGGGGCTACGCACTGAAGCTTTCTTT; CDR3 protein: CASSPPRGLRTEAFF
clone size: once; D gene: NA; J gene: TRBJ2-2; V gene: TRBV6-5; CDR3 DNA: TGTGCCAGCAGTTACCACATCAACACCGGGGAGCTGTTTTTT; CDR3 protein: CASSYHINTGELFF
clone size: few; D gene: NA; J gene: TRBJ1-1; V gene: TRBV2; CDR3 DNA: TGTGCCAGCAAGGAGGATAACACTGAAGCTTTCTTT; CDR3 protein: CASKEDNTEAFF
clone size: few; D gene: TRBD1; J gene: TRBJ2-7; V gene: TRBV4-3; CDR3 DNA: TGCGCCAGCAGCCAAGGGACAGGGGAGTCCTACGAGCAGTACTTC; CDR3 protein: CASSQGTGESYEQYF
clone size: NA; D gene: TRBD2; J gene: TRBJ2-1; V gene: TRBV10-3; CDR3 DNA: TGTGCCATCAGCAATCCGGGGGGGACCGGGTACAATGAGCAGTTCTTC; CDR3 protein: CAISNPGGTGYNEQFF
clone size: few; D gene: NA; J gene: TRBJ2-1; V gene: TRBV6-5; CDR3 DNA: TGTGCCAGCAGTACCTCTCTGAGCTCCTACAATGAGCAGTTCTTC; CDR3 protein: CASSTSLSSYNEQFF
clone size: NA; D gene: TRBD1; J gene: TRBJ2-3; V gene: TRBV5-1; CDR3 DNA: TGCGCCAGCGGCCGGGACAGGAAGACAGATACGCAGTATTTT; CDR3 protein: CASGRDRKTDTQYF
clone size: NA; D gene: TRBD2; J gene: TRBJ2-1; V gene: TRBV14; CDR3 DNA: TGTGCCAGCAGCCGAACACTAGCGGGGGCCTACAATGAGCAGTTCTTC; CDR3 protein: CASSRTLAGAYNEQFF
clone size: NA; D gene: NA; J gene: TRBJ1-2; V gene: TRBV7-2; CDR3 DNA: TGTGCCAGCAGCCCGACGGCGGCTAACTATGGCTACACCTTC; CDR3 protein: CASSPTAANYGYTF
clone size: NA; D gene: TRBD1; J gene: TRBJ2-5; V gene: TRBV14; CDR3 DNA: TGTGCCAGCAGCCAAGGGGACAGACAGACCCAGTACTTC; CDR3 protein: CASSQGDRQTQYF
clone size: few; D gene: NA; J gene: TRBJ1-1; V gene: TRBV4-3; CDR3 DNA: TGCGCCAGCAGCGATTCAGGGAAGTTGAGTACTGAAGCTTTCTTT; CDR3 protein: CASSDSGKLSTEAFF
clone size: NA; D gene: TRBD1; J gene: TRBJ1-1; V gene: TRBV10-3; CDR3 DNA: TGTGCCATCAGTGCCCGGACAGGGAACACTGAAGCTTTCTTT; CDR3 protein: CAISARTGNTEAFF
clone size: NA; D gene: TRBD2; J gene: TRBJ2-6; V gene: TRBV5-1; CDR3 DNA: TGCGCCAGCAGCTTGGCCGCGGGGGGTCCTTCTGGGGCCAACGTCCTGACTTTC; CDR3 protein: CASSLAAGGPSGANVLTF